A selection of T cell receptor beta chains follows, all from one sample in a study of cytomegalovirus exposure and HLA in healthy donors. Libraries were prepared by immunoSEQ multiplex PCR; TCRdb keeps only in-frame clonotypes and omits some of them. Altogether about 200,000 clones are present, 65% to 90% being singletons, with the ten largest covering approximately 0.31%. What was sequenced was PBMCs. The receptors shown here come from a woman in her twenties or thirties in good health and CMV-seronegative. The CDR3 runs from the conserved cysteine through the conserved F or W. D genes are given only for firm matches. Clone size is not always given. Where it is, it says once, few, many or a class for expanded clones.

clone size,V gene,J gene,D gene,CDR3 protein,CDR3 DNA
-,TRBV9,TRBJ2-3,TRBD2,CASSVTGGDTQYF,TGTGCCAGCAGCGTAACGGGGGGAGATACGCAGTATTTT
-,TRBV5-1,TRBJ2-1,TRBD2,CASSFGAGGRFRGINEQFF,TGCGCCAGCAGCTTTGGAGCGGGGGGGAGGTTTCGAGGCATAAATGAGCAGTTCTTC
-,TRBV11-2,TRBJ1-3,TRBD1,CASSSRGRGNTIYF,TGTGCCAGCAGCTCCAGGGGGCGGGGAAACACCATATATTTT
-,TRBV30,TRBJ2-1,TRBD2,CAWNHQRGSYNEQFF,TGTGCCTGGAACCATCAGCGGGGGTCCTACAATGAGCAGTTCTTC
-,TRBV6-4,TRBJ1-5,TRBD1,CASSDPRQGYSNQPQHF,TGTGCCAGCAGTGACCCACGACAGGGGTATAGCAATCAGCCCCAGCATTTT
-,TRBV25-1,TRBJ2-5,TRBD2,CASSGDGTSGEVQETQYF,TGTGCCAGCAGTGGAGACGGGACTAGCGGGGAAGTCCAAGAGACCCAGTACTTC
-,TRBV28,TRBJ1-2,-,CASTITQGSVYTF,TGTGCCAGCACTATAACTCAGGGTTCTGTCTACACCTTC
-,TRBV29-1,TRBJ2-7,-,CSRQGRIYEQYF,TGCAGCCGGCAGGGTCGCATTTACGAGCAGTACTTC
-,TRBV27,TRBJ2-3,TRBD2,CASSGRGTDTQYF,TGTGCCAGCAGCGGGAGGGGCACAGATACGCAGTATTTT
-,TRBV5-1,TRBJ2-6,-,CASSLGTGANVLTF,TGCGCCAGCAGCTTGGGTACTGGGGCCAACGTCCTGACTTTC
-,TRBV4-1,TRBJ1-6,-,CASSQDRGGSPLHF,TGCGCCAGCAGCCAAGACAGGGGTGGCTCACCCCTCCACTTT
-,TRBV5-1,TRBJ2-7,-,CASSREPSGVGHEQYF,TGCGCCAGCAGCCGAGAACCATCAGGGGTCGGGCACGAGCAGTACTTC
-,TRBV7-8,TRBJ2-3,-,CASRQHGSTDTQYF,TGTGCCAGCAGGCAACATGGTAGCACAGATACGCAGTATTTT
-,TRBV13,TRBJ2-5,TRBD2,CASSPRLAGEETQYF,TGTGCCAGCAGCCCAAGACTAGCGGGAGAAGAGACCCAGTACTTC
-,TRBV5-1,TRBJ1-5,-,CASSLTGYNQPQHF,TGCGCCAGCAGCTTAACAGGGTACAATCAGCCCCAGCATTTT
-,TRBV11-3,TRBJ2-2,TRBD2,CASSFGLAGDNTGELFF,TGTGCCAGCAGCTTCGGACTAGCGGGAGATAACACCGGGGAGCTGTTTTTT
-,TRBV28,TRBJ2-1,-,CASSFSGALNEQFF,TGTGCCAGCAGTTTCAGTGGGGCTCTCAATGAGCAGTTCTTC
few,TRBV5-4,TRBJ2-7,-,CASSSPGVPDEQYF,TGTGCCAGCAGCTCCCCGGGTGTCCCGGACGAGCAGTACTTC
few,TRBV4-1,TRBJ1-1,TRBD1,CASSDRGRNTEAFF,TGCGCCAGCAGTGACAGGGGGCGCAACACTGAAGCTTTCTTT
-,TRBV29-1,TRBJ2-1,-,CSVEDFSEQFF,TGCAGCGTTGAAGATTTCTCCGAGCAGTTCTTC
-,TRBV7-9,TRBJ1-4,TRBD1,CASSGRTGRYEKLFF,TGTGCCAGCAGCGGTCGGACAGGGAGGTATGAAAAACTGTTTTTT
-,TRBV9,TRBJ2-3,-,CASSVKEDTQYF,TGTGCCAGCAGCGTAAAAGAGGATACGCAGTATTTT
-,TRBV6-5,TRBJ2-1,-,CASSLASLSYNEQFF,TGTGCCAGCAGTTTGGCCTCACTATCATACAATGAGCAGTTCTTC
-,TRBV28,TRBJ2-1,-,CATDTHSYNEQFF,TGTGCCACCGACACTCACTCCTACAATGAGCAGTTCTTC
once,TRBV28,TRBJ2-5,-,CASRSWAAGQYF,TGTGCCAGCAGATCGTGGGCAGCAGGGCAGTACTTC
-,TRBV7-9,TRBJ2-2,-,CASSLQGPPGELFF,TGTGCCAGCAGCTTACAGGGTCCCCCCGGGGAGCTGTTTTTT
-,TRBV7-3,TRBJ2-1,TRBD1,CASSSGTEMSSYNEQFF,TGTGCCAGCAGCTCTGGGACAGAAATGAGCTCCTACAATGAGCAGTTCTTC
-,TRBV5-4,TRBJ2-1,TRBD1,CASSLGTGGYEQFF,TGTGCCAGCAGCTTAGGGACAGGGGGATATGAGCAGTTCTTC
once,TRBV4-1,TRBJ2-5,-,CASSLGLRETQYF,TGCGCCAGCAGCCTGGGACTCAGGGAGACCCAGTACTTC
-,TRBV11-2,TRBJ2-5,-,CASSLDRGEQYF,TGTGCCAGCAGCTTAGATCGGGGTGAGCAGTACTTC
few,TRBV6-1,TRBJ1-4,-,CASSEGGAWEKLFF,TGTGCCAGCAGTGAAGGGGGCGCCTGGGAAAAACTGTTTTTT
once,TRBV19,TRBJ2-7,TRBD1,CASRPGQGKQYF,TGTGCCAGTAGACCGGGACAGGGGAAGCAGTACTTC
few,TRBV2,TRBJ2-7,-,CASGGIRGSGGEQYF,TGTGCCAGCGGGGGGATTCGAGGATCCGGGGGCGAGCAGTACTTC
-,TRBV15,TRBJ2-1,TRBD2,CATSRDRTSGRDYNEQFF,TGTGCCACCAGCAGAGATCGGACTAGCGGGCGGGACTACAATGAGCAGTTCTTC
-,TRBV19,TRBJ1-4,-,CASSIMMGSTNEKLFF,TGTGCCAGTAGTATAATGATGGGTAGCACTAATGAAAAACTGTTTTTT
once,TRBV21-1,TRBJ1-5,-,CASSKASNRGRAGNQPQHF,TGTGCCAGCAGCAAAGCTAGTAACAGGGGGCGCGCGGGCAATCAGCCCCAGCATTTT
-,TRBV10-1,TRBJ2-2,TRBD1,CASSEEVTGQGAPNTGELFF,TGCGCCAGCAGTGAAGAGGTGACTGGACAGGGGGCGCCGAACACCGGGGAGCTGTTTTTT
-,TRBV6-1,TRBJ1-2,-,CASSDRDYGYTF,TGTGCCAGCAGTGACAGGGACTATGGCTACACCTTC
few,TRBV11-3,TRBJ2-1,TRBD1,CASSLGPSGTGGNEQFF,TGTGCCAGCAGCTTAGGCCCCTCCGGGACAGGAGGTAATGAGCAGTTCTTC
-,TRBV5-1,TRBJ2-7,-,CASSLGTTPDDYEQYF,TGCGCCAGCAGCTTGGGGACAACCCCGGACGACTACGAGCAGTACTTC
-,TRBV9,TRBJ2-3,TRBD2,CASSVGRLAATDTQYF,TGTGCCAGCAGCGTAGGAAGACTAGCAGCCACAGATACGCAGTATTTT
-,TRBV5-1,TRBJ2-3,TRBD2,CASSLGPIAGLGTQYF,TGCGCCAGCAGCTTGGGACCGATAGCGGGGCTGGGTACGCAGTATTTT
-,TRBV9,TRBJ2-7,-,CASSVGAVQYEQYF,TGTGCCAGCAGCGTAGGAGCGGTACAGTACGAGCAGTACTTC
once,TRBV7-9,TRBJ1-1,TRBD1,CSSSSPRRSGTANTEAFF,TGTTCCAGCAGCTCACCTCGCCGATCGGGGACAGCGAACACTGAAGCTTTCTTT